This T cell receptor (beta chain) stems from a study of regulatory T cells in long-lasting Graves disease. Overall study: Graves' disease counted as persistent after over 5 years of antithyroid drugs with positive TSH receptor antibodies.

The CDR3 runs to 13 residues. V lost 5 bases to trimming and J lost 8 bases, with 13 bases between them. Looked up from germline, CDR1 is LNHDA and CDR2 is SQIVND (reference sequence). As for time point: persistent/refractory GD, antithyroid drugs over 5 years with positive TRAb. From RNA extracted from PBMCs, the TCR library was made. It was an endocrinology department in Xi'an, China, that provided the patients. This clonotype was seen a few times. Both iRepertoire HTBI primers and Arm-PCR of CDR3 regions were used to build the TCR beta libraries. Using its own MiXCR run on the multiplex PCR reads, TCRdb lists one record per CDR3 protein. The sample has around 400,000 distinct CDR3 sequences; around 24% are singletons.

The input for sequencing was peripheral blood mononuclear cells (PBMCs), taken when the disease was refractory, from a patient treated with antithyroid drugs. The chain joins TRBV19 to TRBJ2-4; possible D gene TRBD1, 5 bases. The TCR sequence derives from a female donor with Graves disease. CDR3 bases: TGTGCCAGTAGTGCACAGGTAAAAGACATTCAGTACTTC. Its translation is CASSAQVKDIQYF.